This T cell receptor beta chain originates from a study of blood T cell repertoires in COVID-19. The V and J ends lost 0 bases and 2 bases respectively, with 15 bases between them. This CDR3 spans 17 amino acids. CDR1 and CDR2 from the germline V gene are SGHRS and YFSETQ. Some clones are missing from TCRdb's copy, which holds only in-frame ones; the method was immunoSEQ multiplex PCR. The sample includes about 63,000 clones, about 90% of them seen just once. The chain recombines TRBV5-1 with TRBJ1-5; D unresolved. The receptor was isolated from a human donor in a cohort sampled during active COVID-19. Material: peripheral blood. This CDR3 reads CASSLGVSGYGNQPQHF. DNA for the CDR3: TGCGCCAGCAGCTTGGGCGTATCAGGTTATGGCAATCAGCCCCAGCATTTT.